The next 8 T cell receptor beta chains were all read from a single sample in a study of blood T cell repertoires in COVID-19. Method: immunoSEQ multiplex PCR; TCRdb's copy keeps in-frame clones and lacks some. The sample has 210,000 or so clones, 65% to 90% seen once. Sequencing was done on a sample of peripheral blood. The receptors shown here come from a man aged 45-65 years with COVID-19, enrolled during active disease.

The DNA of the CDR3 is TGTGCCAGCAGTGGATTACCGGGGGGCGCCATCAATGAGCAGTTCTTC. This gives the protein CASSGLPGGAINEQFF. The rearrangement uses TRBV2 and TRBJ2-1; weak D call: TRBD2 (7 bases). Germline V gene data show CDR1 as SNHLY and CDR2 as FYNNEI. The CDR3 length is 16 residues. V lost 4 bases, J lost 6 bases, and 19 bases lay in between. The full variable domain, rest sourced from reference TRBV2 and TRBJ2-1, is EPEVTQTPSHQVTQMGQEVILRCVPISNHLYFYWYRQILGQKVEFLVSFYNNEISEKSEIFDDQFSVERPDGSNFTLKIRSTKLEDSAMYFCASSGLPGGAINEQFFGPGTRLTVL.

The chain couples TRBV2 to TRBJ1-3; 7 bases are shared with TRBD1. Per germline, CDR1 SNHLY and CDR2 FYNNEI. With 5 bases clipped from V and 4 bases from J, the junction kept 8 bases outside the gene matches. The CDR3 is 15 amino acids. CDR3 in DNA: TGTGCCAGCAGTTACGAGGGGGCGCTAGGAAACACCATATATTTT. Protein product: CASSYEGALGNTIYF.

The rearrangement links TRBV7-2 to TRBJ2-7; D unclear. Germline-derived CDR1 and CDR2 are SGHTA and FQGNSA. CDR3 size: 13 residues. V shed 1 base and J shed 9 bases, with 13 bases lying between them. This CDR3 reads CASSLGGLAAQYF. The CDR3 DNA follows: TGTGCCAGCAGCTTAGGAGGCCTGGCGGCGCAGTACTTC.

The V gene is TRBV7-2, the J gene TRBJ1-2; D call uncertain. V lost 1 base, J lost 5 bases, and 11 bases lay in between. The CDR3 is 14 amino acids. CDR1 and CDR2 (germline): SGHTA, FQGNSA. The CDR3, as DNA: TGTGCCAGCAGCTTAGGTGGTGCGGCGTATGGCTACACCTTC. It encodes CASSLGGAAYGYTF. The whole variable domain, filled in from reference TRBV7-2 and TRBJ1-2, reads GAGVSQSPSNKVTEKGKDVELRCDPISGHTALYWYRQSLGQGLEFLIYFQGNSAPDKSGLPSDRFSAERTGGSVSTLTIQRTQQEDSAVYLCASSLGGAAYGYTFGSGTRLTVV.

This chain links TRBV27 with TRBJ1-2; no clear D. The V end lost 5 bases, the J end lost 3 bases, and 16 bases lay between the germline ends. This CDR3 has 15 residues. Germline CDR1 is MNHEY and CDR2 is SMNVEV (reference sequence). CDR3 sequence reads: CASSRQARGYYGYTF. The CDR3 DNA reads as TGTGCCAGCAGTCGACAAGCCCGGGGATACTATGGCTACACCTTC.

The chain is built from TRBV3-1 (or the pseudogene TRBV3-2) and TRBJ2-1, with 8 bases that match TRBD1. Germline V gives CDR1 LGHDT, CDR2 YNNKEL (reference sequence). The CDR3 has 15 amino acids. Germline trimming cut 1 base from V and 1 base from J; bases unmatched to any gene: 0. The CDR3: CASSQGQGSYNEQFF. CDR3 sequence (DNA): TGTGCCAGCAGCCAAGGACAGGGGTCCTACAATGAGCAGTTCTTC.

The chain carries TRBV7-9 and TRBJ2-7, with D possibly matching TRBD1 (6 bases). There are 15 residues in the CDR3. CDR1 is SEHNR and CDR2 is FQNEAQ in the germline V gene (reference sequence). V lost 0 bases and J lost 4, with 13 bases in between. CDR3 in DNA: TGTGCCAGCAGCTTAGCTGGGACACGATCGTACGAGCAGTACTTC. Protein: CASSLAGTRSYEQYF. The full variable domain, completed using reference TRBV7-9 and TRBJ2-7, is DTGVSQNPRHKITKRGQNVTFRCDPISEHNRLYWYRQTLGQGPEFLTYFQNEAQLEKSRLLSDRFSAERPKGSFSTLEIQRTEQGDSAMYLCASSLAGTRSYEQYFGPGTRLTVT.

The rearrangement uses TRBV7-8 and TRBJ1-2, with TRBD1 as a possible D gene (5 bases). Trimming removed 1 base from V and 7 bases from J, with 13 bases in between. The CDR3 is 14 amino acids. CDR1 is SGHVS, CDR2 FQNEAQ, per germline. The CDR3 nucleotides are TGTGCCAGCAGCTTAGATCGTAACCAGGGTGGCTACACCTTC. It is translated as CASSLDRNQGGYTF.